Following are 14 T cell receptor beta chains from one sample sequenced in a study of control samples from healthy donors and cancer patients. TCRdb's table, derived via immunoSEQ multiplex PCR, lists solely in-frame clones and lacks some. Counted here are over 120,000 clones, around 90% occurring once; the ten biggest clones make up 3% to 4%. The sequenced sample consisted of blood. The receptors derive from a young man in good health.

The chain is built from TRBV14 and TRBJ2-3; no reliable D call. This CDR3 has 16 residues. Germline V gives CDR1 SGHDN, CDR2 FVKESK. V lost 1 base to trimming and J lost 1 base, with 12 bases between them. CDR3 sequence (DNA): TGTGCCAGCAGCCAAGTGCCTGGCCTTGGCACAGATACGCAGTATTTT. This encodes CASSQVPGLGTDTQYF.

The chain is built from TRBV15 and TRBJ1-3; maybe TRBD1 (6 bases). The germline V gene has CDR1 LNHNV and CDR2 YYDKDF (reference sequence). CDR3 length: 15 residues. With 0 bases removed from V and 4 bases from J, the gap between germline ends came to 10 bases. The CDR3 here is CATSREQGKGNTIYF. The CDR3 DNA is TGTGCCACCAGCAGAGAGCAGGGGAAAGGAAACACCATATATTTT.

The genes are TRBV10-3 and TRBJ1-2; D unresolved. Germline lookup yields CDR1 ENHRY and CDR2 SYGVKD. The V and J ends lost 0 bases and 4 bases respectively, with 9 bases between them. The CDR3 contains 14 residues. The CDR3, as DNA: TGTGCCATCAGTGAGTCTGTGGAAGTCTATGGCTACACCTTC. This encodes CAISESVEVYGYTF.

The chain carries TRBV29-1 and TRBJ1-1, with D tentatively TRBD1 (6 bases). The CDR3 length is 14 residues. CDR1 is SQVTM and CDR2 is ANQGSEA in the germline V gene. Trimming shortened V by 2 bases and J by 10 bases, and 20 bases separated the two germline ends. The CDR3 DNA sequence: TGCAGCGTTGAAAGGGGTCAGAGGGGGTCCGCAGCTTTCTTT. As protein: CSVERGQRGSAAFF.

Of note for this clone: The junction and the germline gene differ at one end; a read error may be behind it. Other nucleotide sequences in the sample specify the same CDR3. CDR3 DNA sequence: TGCGCCAGCAGCCACCGTCGGGGGGGGGCCGGCACAGATACGCAGTATTTT. Amino acid sequence: CASSHRRGGAGTDTQYF. V is TRBV14 and J is TRBJ2-3, with 8 bases lining up with TRBD2. The CDR3 is made up of 17 amino acids. Germline CDR1 reads SGHDN; CDR2 reads FVKESK.

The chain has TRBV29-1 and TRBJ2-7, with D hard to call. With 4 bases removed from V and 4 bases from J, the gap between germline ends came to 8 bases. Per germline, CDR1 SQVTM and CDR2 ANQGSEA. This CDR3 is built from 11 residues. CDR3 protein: CSVASGYEQYF. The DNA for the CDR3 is TGCAGCGTTGCCAGTGGGTACGAGCAGTACTTC.

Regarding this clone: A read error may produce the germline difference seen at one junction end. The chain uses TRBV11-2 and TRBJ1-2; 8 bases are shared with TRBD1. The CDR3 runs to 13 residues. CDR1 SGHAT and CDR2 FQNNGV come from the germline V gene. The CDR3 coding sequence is TGTGCCAGCAGCGTAGACAGGGGAGGGGGCTACACCTTC. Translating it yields CASSVDRGGGYTF.

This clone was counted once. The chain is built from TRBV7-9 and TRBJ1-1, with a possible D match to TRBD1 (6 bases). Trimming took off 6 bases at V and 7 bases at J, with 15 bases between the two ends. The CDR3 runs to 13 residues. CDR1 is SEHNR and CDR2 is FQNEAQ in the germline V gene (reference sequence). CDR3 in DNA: TGTGCCAGCAGAATACCAGGGGTGTATGAAGCTTTCTTT. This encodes CASRIPGVYEAFF.

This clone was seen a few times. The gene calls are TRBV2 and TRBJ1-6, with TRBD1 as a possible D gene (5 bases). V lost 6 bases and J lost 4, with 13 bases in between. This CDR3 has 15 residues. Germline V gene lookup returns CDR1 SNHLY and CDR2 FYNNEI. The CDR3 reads CASRERGSYNSPLHF. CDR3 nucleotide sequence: TGTGCCAGCAGAGAAAGGGGCTCTTATAATTCACCCCTCCACTTT.

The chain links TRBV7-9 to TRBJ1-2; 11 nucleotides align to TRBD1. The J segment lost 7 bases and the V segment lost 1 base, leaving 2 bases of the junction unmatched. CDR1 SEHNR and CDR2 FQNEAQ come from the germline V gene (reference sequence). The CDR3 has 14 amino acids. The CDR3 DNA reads TGTGCCAGCAGCTTAGGGACAGGGGGCGTTGGCTACACCTTC. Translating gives CASSLGTGGVGYTF. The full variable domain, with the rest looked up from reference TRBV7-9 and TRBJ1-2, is DTGVSQNPRHKITKRGQNVTFRCDPISEHNRLYWYRQTLGQGPEFLTYFQNEAQLEKSRLLSDRFSAERPKGSFSTLEIQRTEQGDSAMYLCASSLGTGGVGYTFGSGTRLTVV.

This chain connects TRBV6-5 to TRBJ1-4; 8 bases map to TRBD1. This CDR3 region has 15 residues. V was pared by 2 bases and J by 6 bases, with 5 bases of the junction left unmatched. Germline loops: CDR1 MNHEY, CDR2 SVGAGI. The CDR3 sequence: CASSYRSGQDEKLFF. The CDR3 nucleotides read TGTGCCAGCAGTTACCGGTCGGGACAGGATGAAAAACTGTTTTTT.

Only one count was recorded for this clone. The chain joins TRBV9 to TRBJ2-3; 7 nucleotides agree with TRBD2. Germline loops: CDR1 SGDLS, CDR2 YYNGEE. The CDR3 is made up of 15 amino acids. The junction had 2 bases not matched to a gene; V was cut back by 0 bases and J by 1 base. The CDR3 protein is CASSVAGRGTDTQYF. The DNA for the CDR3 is TGTGCCAGCAGCGTAGCAGGGAGGGGCACAGATACGCAGTATTTT.

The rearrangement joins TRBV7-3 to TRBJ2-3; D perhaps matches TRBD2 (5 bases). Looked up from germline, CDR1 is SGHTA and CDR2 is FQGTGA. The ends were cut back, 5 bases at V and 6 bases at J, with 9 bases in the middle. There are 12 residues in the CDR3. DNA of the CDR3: TGTGCCAGCAGCCCCTCGGGGGATACGCAGTATTTT. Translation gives CASSPSGDTQYF.

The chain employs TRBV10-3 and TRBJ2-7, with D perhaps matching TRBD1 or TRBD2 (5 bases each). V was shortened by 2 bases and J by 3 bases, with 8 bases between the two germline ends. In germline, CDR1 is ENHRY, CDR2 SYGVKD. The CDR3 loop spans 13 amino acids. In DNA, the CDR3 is TGTGCCATCAGTGAGGGGGACGGCTACGAGCAGTACTTC. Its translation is CAISEGDGYEQYF.